What follows are 31 T cell receptor beta chains derived from one specimen sequenced in a study of blood T cell repertoires in COVID-19. Clones were read by immunoSEQ multiplex PCR, and TCRdb kept only the in-frame ones, dropping some. The sample consists of 150,000 to 250,000 clones, about nine tenths of them appearing once. Sequenced input: PBMCs or T cells enriched from blood (not recorded which). These receptors originate from a woman in her thirties who had recovered from COVID-19.

This clone was recorded once. V gene TRBV20-1 combines with J gene TRBJ1-2; D is unresolved. Deletions cut 3 bases from V and 1 base from J, with 6 bases between. CDR3 length: 12 amino acids. Germline V lookup: CDR1 DFQATT, CDR2 SNEGSKA (reference sequence). The CDR3 spells CSASLSNYGYTF. The CDR3 bases are TGCAGTGCTAGTCTTAGTAACTATGGCTACACCTTC.

This clone showed up just a few times. The V call is TRBV4-3, the J call TRBJ2-7, with D perhaps matching TRBD1 (6 bases). The CDR3 is made up of 15 amino acids. Per germline, CDR1 LGHNA and CDR2 YSLEER. The V end was cut by 4 bases, the J end by 0 bases, with 13 bases between. The DNA of the CDR3 is TGCGCCAGCAGCCTCCGGGACACTAGCTCCTACGAGCAGTACTTC. Translation gives CASSLRDTSSYEQYF.

The rearrangement uses TRBV5-8 and TRBJ2-6, with TRBD1 matching over 7 bases. The germline CDR1 and CDR2 sequences are SGHTS and YDEGEE. This CDR3 comprises 18 residues. V dropped 5 bases and J dropped 1; count of bases not matched to a gene: 12. The chain's CDR3 is CASSRGQVQNSGANVLTF. The CDR3 coding sequence is TGTGCCAGCAGTCGCGGACAGGTTCAAAATTCTGGGGCCAACGTCCTGACTTTC.

This chain uses TRBV5-1 with TRBJ2-7; 7 bases agree with TRBD1. Germline V gene data show CDR1 as SGHRS and CDR2 as YFSETQ. With V trimmed by 4 bases and J by 3 bases, 1 base remained unmatched. CDR3 length equals 12 residues. The DNA for the CDR3 is TGCGCCAGCAGCGGGGACAGCTACGAGCAGTACTTC. Translated: CASSGDSYEQYF. The whole variable domain, remainder taken from reference TRBV5-1 and TRBJ2-7, is KAGVTQTPRYLIKTRGQQVTLSCSPISGHRSVSWYQQTPGQGLQFLFEYFSETQRNKGNFPGRFSGRQFSNSRSEMNVSTLELGDSALYLCASSGDSYEQYFGPGTRLTVT.

The chain has TRBV19 and TRBJ2-7; 7 bases are a match to TRBD2. CDR3 size: 17 residues. J lost 2 bases, V lost 7 bases, and 17 bases had no gene match. Germline CDR1 LNHDA, CDR2 SQIVND (reference sequence). The DNA of the CDR3 is TGTGCCAGTACCTCCGGGGTCGGGAGCGGGAACGCCTACGAGCAGTACTTC. Residues: CASTSGVGSGNAYEQYF.

V usage is TRBV5-4 and J usage is TRBJ1-1, with D tentatively TRBD1 (5 bases). Per the germline V gene, CDR1 is SGHNT and CDR2 is YYREEE (reference sequence). Trimming cost V 5 bases and J 0 bases, with 8 bases left between them. This CDR3 is 13 amino acids long. The CDR3 sequence: CASSSTVNTEAFF. The CDR3 DNA follows: TGTGCCAGCAGTTCGACAGTGAACACTGAAGCTTTCTTT.

The chain links TRBV12-3 or TRBV12-4 to TRBJ2-7; no firm D call. V lost 6 bases and J lost 1, with 7 bases in between. The CDR3 spans 12 residues. For the CDR3, the DNA is TGTGCCAGCAGCCCCCCGTCCTACGAGCAGTACTTC. Translating it yields CASSPPSYEQYF.

The V and J genes are TRBV11-1 and TRBJ2-7; 7 positions match TRBD2. V trimming: 1 base; J trimming: 2 bases; junction bases outside the gene matches: 8. Looked up from germline, CDR1 is SGHAT and CDR2 is FQDESV (reference sequence). The CDR3 loop spans 16 amino acids. CDR3 in DNA: TGTGCCAGCAGCTTAGATGGGGGGGAAGCCACCTACGAGCAGTACTTC. Its protein is CASSLDGGEATYEQYF.

This chain links TRBV19 with TRBJ1-2; TRBD1 matches 9 bases. This CDR3 has 16 amino acids. Germline assignment: CDR1 LNHDA and CDR2 SQIVND (reference sequence). Unmatched junction bases numbered 13, after V lost 3 bases and J lost 8 bases. The CDR3 nucleotides read TGTGCCAGTAGTATCCCACAGGGGGCTGAAAGCTTAGGCTACACCTTC. This sequence encodes CASSIPQGAESLGYTF.

This clone has more than one count but fewer than ten. The rearrangement uses TRBV18 and TRBJ1-1; 8 bases agree with TRBD1. Germline V gives CDR1 KGHSH, CDR2 LQKENI. This CDR3 region has 13 residues. After removal of 6 bases from V and 7 bases from J, the junction contained 7 bases not matched to a gene. CDR3 residues: CASSAAGQGEAFF. The CDR3, as DNA: TGTGCCAGCTCCGCAGCTGGACAGGGTGAAGCTTTCTTT.

The genes are TRBV9 and TRBJ2-1, with D maybe TRBD2 (7 bases). The CDR3 spans 19 residues. CDR1 SGDLS and CDR2 YYNGEE come from the germline V gene. V was clipped by 1 base and J by 4 bases, with 24 bases between them. In DNA, the CDR3 is TGTGCCAGCAGCGTACGTAGTGGGGGGGCCGTGCCCGAGTACAATGAGCAGTTCTTC. Amino acids: CASSVRSGGAVPEYNEQFF.

The sample holds one count of this clone. J is TRBJ2-3 and V is TRBV9; 9 bases line up with TRBD2. Germline CDR1 is SGDLS and CDR2 is YYNGEE. This CDR3 has 16 amino acids. V was pared by 4 bases and J by 0 bases, with 6 bases of the junction left unmatched. CDR3 nucleotide sequence: TGTGCCAGCAGCCAGCGCGGGAGGGCGAGCACAGATACGCAGTATTTT. Translation: CASSQRGRASTDTQYF.

This chain connects TRBV24-1 to TRBJ2-5; perhaps TRBD2 as D (6 bases). In germline, CDR1 is KGHDR, CDR2 SFDVKD. The CDR3 has 13 residues. The V end lost 5 bases, the J end lost 5 bases, and 11 bases lay between the germline ends. The CDR3 spells CATSVPGGETQYF. Written as DNA, the CDR3 is TGTGCCACCAGTGTCCCCGGAGGGGAGACCCAGTACTTC.

This clone occurred once. This chain uses TRBV6-4 with TRBJ2-1; 14 nucleotides match TRBD2. The V gene's germline CDR1 is MRHNA and CDR2 SNTAGT. The length of the CDR3 is 14 residues. Unmatched junction bases numbered 3, after V lost 6 bases and J lost 8 bases. CDR3 coding DNA: TGTGCCAGCAGCGGGACTAGCGGGGGTGATGAGCAGTTCTTC. It codes for CASSGTSGGDEQFF.

The rearrangement links TRBV5-4 to TRBJ1-1; D call uncertain. Germline V lookup: CDR1 SGHNT, CDR2 YYREEE (reference sequence). Trimming pared 4 bases from V and 7 bases from J, leaving 14 bases between. The CDR3 extends over 13 amino acids. This chain's CDR3 is CASSPQTGIEAFF. CDR3 in DNA: TGTGCCAGCAGCCCTCAAACGGGGATTGAAGCTTTCTTT.

The chain joins TRBV9 to TRBJ2-5; TRBD1 matches at 9 bases. V was pared by 3 bases and J by 5 bases, with 5 bases of the junction left unmatched. CDR1 SGDLS and CDR2 YYNGEE come from the germline V gene. This CDR3 is built from 14 residues. Here the CDR3 DNA reads TGTGCCAGCAGCGCGGGGGACAGGGTGGAGACCCAGTACTTC. Encoded protein: CASSAGDRVETQYF.

This clone was observed a few times. The genes are TRBV7-8 and TRBJ1-1; D is uncertain. Per germline, CDR1 SGHVS and CDR2 FQNEAQ. There are 14 residues in the CDR3. Trimming took 3 bases from V and 4 from J, leaving 12 bases between them. CDR3 DNA: TGTGCCAGCAGCTTTTCGGGTTTCGGCACTGAAGCTTTCTTT. Its translation is CASSFSGFGTEAFF.

This clone has just one count. The chain carries TRBV18 and TRBJ2-1; D perhaps matches TRBD1 (6 bases). CDR3 size: 15 residues. V lost 3 bases, J lost 5 bases, and 14 bases lay in between. Germline V CDR1 and CDR2: KGHSH, LQKENI. Here the CDR3 DNA reads TGTGCCAGCTCACCTATCACCGACAGGAACAATGAGCAGTTCTTC. Its protein product is CASSPITDRNNEQFF.

V gene TRBV27 combines with J gene TRBJ2-7, with a weak D call TRBD2 (5 bases). The germline V gene encodes CDR1 MNHEY and CDR2 SMNVEV (reference sequence). The ends were cut back, 6 bases at V and 2 bases at J, with 14 bases in the middle. The CDR3 sequence is 14 residues long. In nucleotides, the CDR3 is TGTGCCAGCAGATTCAGCGGAGTCACCTACGAGCAGTACTTC. Translation: CASRFSGVTYEQYF.

This rearrangement joins TRBV11-3 to TRBJ2-2; no clear D. The CDR3 is 12 amino acids. CDR1 is SGHNT and CDR2 is YENEEA in the germline V gene. Between the trimmed V and J ends, which lost 1 base and 8 bases, there was a span of 5 bases. CDR3 protein: CASSLGAGELFF. CDR3 DNA: TGTGCCAGCAGCTTAGGGGCAGGGGAGCTGTTTTTT.

The chain joins TRBV12-5 to TRBJ1-5; TRBD1 agrees at 7 bases. The V gene end was trimmed by 4 bases and the J gene end by 1 base; junction bases not matched to a gene: 4. The CDR3 length is 15 residues. Germline V gene lookup returns CDR1 LGHNT and CDR2 FRNRAP. The CDR3 sequence is CASGSPGGSNQPQHF. CDR3 sequence (DNA): TGTGCTAGTGGTTCGCCAGGGGGGAGCAATCAGCCCCAGCATTTT.

The genes are TRBV7-9 and TRBJ2-4, with TRBD1 matching over 9 bases. J gave up 0 bases and V 5 bases, and 5 bases lay outside the gene matches. The CDR3 contains 16 residues. Germline V lookup: CDR1 SEHNR, CDR2 FQNEAQ (reference sequence). The CDR3: CASSTTGGVAKNIQYF. The CDR3 DNA reads TGTGCCAGCAGCACGACAGGGGGAGTAGCCAAAAACATTCAGTACTTC. The full variable domain, in which reference TRBV7-9 and TRBJ2-4 provide the parts outside the CDR3, is DTGVSQNPRHKITKRGQNVTFRCDPISEHNRLYWYRQTLGQGPEFLTYFQNEAQLEKSRLLSDRFSAERPKGSFSTLEIQRTEQGDSAMYLCASSTTGGVAKNIQYFGAGTRLSVL.

A single count supports this clone. V gene TRBV7-9 combines with J gene TRBJ1-5, with TRBD1 matching 8 bases. Germline assignment: CDR1 SEHNR and CDR2 FQNEAQ (reference sequence). The CDR3 spans 15 residues. The J segment lost 6 bases and the V segment lost 1 base, leaving 5 bases of the junction unmatched. Here the CDR3 reads CASSLEDRDGQPQHF. CDR3 coding DNA: TGTGCCAGCAGCTTAGAGGACAGGGACGGTCAGCCCCAGCATTTT.

The rearrangement links TRBV3-1 (or the pseudogene TRBV3-2) to TRBJ2-5, with D maybe TRBD1 (5 bases). Germline lookup yields CDR1 LGHDT and CDR2 YNNKEL (reference sequence). The CDR3 extends over 14 amino acids. Trimming removed 5 bases from V and 5 bases from J, with 15 bases in between. DNA for the CDR3: TGTGCCAGCAGCTCCAAGGGGTACGAGGAGACCCAGTACTTC. Translated, it gives CASSSKGYEETQYF.

The chain recombines TRBV7-2 with TRBJ1-2; 7 bases align to TRBD1. The CDR3 totals 16 residues. The V and J ends lost 5 bases and 2 bases, in that order; junction bases with no gene match: 11. Germline lookup yields CDR1 SGHTA and CDR2 FQGNSA. CDR3 nucleotides: TGTGCCAGCAGCAACGGACAGGCGCTCGGCAACTATGGCTACACCTTC. This codes for CASSNGQALGNYGYTF.

The V and J genes are TRBV6-5 and TRBJ2-1, with TRBD1 as a possible D gene (5 bases). CDR3 length: 16 residues. The germline V gene encodes CDR1 MNHEY and CDR2 SVGAGI. V lost 2 bases to trimming and J lost 2 bases, with 13 bases between them. DNA of the CDR3: TGTGCCAGCAGTTACCTGCAGGGCCGAACCTACAATGAGCAGTTCTTC. Translation gives CASSYLQGRTYNEQFF.

The chain joins TRBV7-9 to TRBJ1-6, with TRBD1 identical over 7 bases. The CDR3 runs to 17 residues. Per germline, CDR1 SEHNR and CDR2 FQNEAQ (reference sequence). The CDR3 protein is CVKPPRTGLDYNSPLHF. In DNA, the CDR3 is TGTGTCAAACCCCCGCGGACAGGCCTAGATTATAATTCACCCCTCCACTTT. The full variable domain, rest sourced from reference TRBV7-9 and TRBJ1-6, is DTGVSQNPRHKITKRGQNVTFRCDPISEHNRLYWYRQTLGQGPEFLTYFQNEAQLEKSRLLSDRFSAERPKGSFSTLEIQRTEQGDSAMYLCVKPPRTGLDYNSPLHFGNGTRLTVT.

This clone was counted once. The V and J genes are TRBV15 and TRBJ1-1; TRBD1 matches at 10 bases. This CDR3 contains 13 residues. V trimming: 6 bases; J trimming: 5 bases; junction bases outside the gene matches: 3. Germline V gives CDR1 LNHNV, CDR2 YYDKDF (reference sequence). CDR3 nucleotides: TGTGCCACCAGGGACAGGGGGTATACTGAAGCTTTCTTT. Translation gives CATRDRGYTEAFF.

The chain uses TRBV27 and TRBJ2-3, with D possibly being TRBD2 (5 bases). The CDR3 consists of 14 residues. The ends were cut back, 5 bases at V and 6 bases at J, with 15 bases in the middle. Germline-derived CDR1 and CDR2 are MNHEY and SMNVEV (reference sequence). CDR3 amino acids: CASSNPSGMDTQYF. The CDR3, as DNA: TGTGCCAGCAGTAACCCGTCGGGAATGGATACGCAGTATTTT.

This clone was counted a single time. V usage is TRBV5-1 and J usage is TRBJ1-1, with D maybe TRBD1 (5 bases). The CDR3 runs to 13 residues. V was shortened by 4 bases and J by 8 bases, with 15 bases between the two germline ends. Germline-derived CDR1 and CDR2 are SGHRS and YFSETQ. Here the CDR3 reads CASSPTQGGEAFF. Here the CDR3 DNA reads TGCGCCAGCAGCCCAACCCAGGGAGGGGAAGCTTTCTTT.

The V call is TRBV5-6, the J call TRBJ2-2, with 11 bases fitting TRBD1. V lost 4 bases to trimming and J lost 8 bases; unmatched junction nucleotides: 4. CDR3 length: 14 amino acids. Germline V lookup: CDR1 SGHDT, CDR2 YYEEEE. In nucleotides, the CDR3 is TGTGCCAGCAGCCGGGACAGGGGGAATGGGGAGCTGTTTTTT. Protein: CASSRDRGNGELFF.